These 12 T cell receptor beta chains share one sample of origin, sequenced in a study of spatial heterogeneity in lung cancer. Using its own MiXCR run on the 5' RACE reads, TCRdb lists one record per CDR3 protein. The sample has about 3,800 distinct CDR3 sequences, around 8.4% seen once. Time point of the sample: sample taken at primary tumor resection. Without sorting, whole RNA was sequenced from tumor, nontumor lung or frozen PBMC. Here the sequenced sample was PBMCs, taken at surgery. The receptor set was obtained from a female donor with early-stage non-small cell lung cancer.

The DNA for the CDR3 is TGTGCCAGCAGCGACCAACTAGCGGGGGTGTACAATGAGCAGTTCTTC. Its protein is CASSDQLAGVYNEQFF. The chain joins TRBV9 to TRBJ2-1, with 11 positions matching TRBD2. CDR1 and CDR2 from the germline V gene are SGDLS and YYNGEE. CDR3 length equals 16 residues. V trimming: 3 bases; J trimming: 4 bases; junction bases outside the gene matches: 6.

This clonotype was found many times. The chain carries TRBV6-5 and TRBJ1-1; tentative D call: TRBD1 (5 bases). CDR1 MNHEY and CDR2 SVGAGI come from the germline V gene. Deletions cut 3 bases from V and 8 bases from J, with 10 bases between. CDR3 length equals 12 residues. The chain's CDR3 is CASSYSGSEAFF. For the CDR3, the DNA is TGTGCCAGCAGTTATTCAGGGTCGGAAGCTTTCTTT.

This clonotype was picked up many times. The rearrangement uses TRBV10-2 and TRBJ1-6, with D perhaps TRBD1 (5 bases). The CDR3 length is 13 residues. Between the trimmed V and J ends, which lost 5 bases and 7 bases, there was a span of 9 bases. Per the germline V gene, CDR1 is WSHSY and CDR2 is SAAADI. The CDR3 bases are TGCGCCAGCAGTCCCGGACAAAATTCACCCCTCCACTTT. The encoded protein is CASSPGQNSPLHF.

The chain uses TRBV7-8 and TRBJ2-7; a possible D gene is TRBD1 (5 bases). The CDR3 totals 12 residues. V was pared by 5 bases and J by 3 bases, with 8 bases between. Germline loops: CDR1 SGHVS, CDR2 FQNEAQ. The CDR3 DNA follows: TGTGCCAGCAGCCGGACAAACTACGAGCAGTACTTC. This sequence encodes CASSRTNYEQYF.

The J gene is TRBJ2-5, the V gene TRBV7-2, with 7 positions matching TRBD2. Losses at the gene ends were 4 bases for V and 10 bases for J; bases not matched to a gene: 9. There are 13 residues in the CDR3. Germline lookup yields CDR1 SGHTA and CDR2 FQGNSA. The DNA of the CDR3 is TGTGCCAGCAGCTCGGGACTAAGAAGGGGCCAGTACTTC. As protein: CASSSGLRRGQYF. The full variable domain, its missing parts supplied by reference TRBV7-2 and TRBJ2-5, is GAGVSQSPSNKVTEKGKDVELRCDPISGHTALYWYRQSLGQGLEFLIYFQGNSAPDKSGLPSDRFSAERTGGSVSTLTIQRTQQEDSAVYLCASSSGLRRGQYFGPGTRLLVL.

By frequency in the sample, this clonotype is medium-sized. CDR3 in amino acids: CASNLRSGGVTDTQYF. Here the CDR3 DNA reads TGTGCCAGCAACCTACGGTCTGGGGGTGTCACAGATACGCAGTATTTT. V usage is TRBV7-2 and J usage is TRBJ2-3; D is perhaps TRBD1 or TRBD2 (5 bases each). The CDR3 has 16 residues. V lost 7 bases, J lost 2 bases, and 19 bases lay in between. In germline, CDR1 is SGHTA, CDR2 FQGNSA.

This clonotype was seen a few times. This chain joins TRBV2 and TRBJ1-6, with D unresolved. The CDR3 runs to 13 residues. Trimming took off 7 bases at V and 3 bases at J, with 7 bases between the two ends. The germline V gene has CDR1 SNHLY and CDR2 FYNNEI. The CDR3 here is CASNNYYNSPLHF. The DNA of the CDR3 is TGTGCCAGCAATAACTACTATAATTCACCCCTCCACTTT. The full variable domain, with the rest looked up from reference TRBV2 and TRBJ1-6, is EPEVTQTPSHQVTQMGQEVILRCVPISNHLYFYWYRQILGQKVEFLVSFYNNEISEKSEIFDDQFSVERPDGSNFTLKIRSTKLEDSAMYFCASNNYYNSPLHFGNGTRLTVT.

This clonotype was seen repeatedly, ten times or more. The V and J genes are TRBV7-2 and TRBJ2-3; tentatively, D is TRBD2 (6 bases). Per the germline V gene, CDR1 is SGHTA and CDR2 is FQGNSA. The CDR3 is 15 residues long. V dropped 5 bases and J dropped 5 bases, with 17 bases sitting between them. The CDR3 region is CASSPVRGARDTQYF. CDR3 nucleotide sequence: TGTGCCAGCAGCCCTGTTCGCGGGGCGCGAGATACGCAGTATTTT.

This clonotype was detected many times. As DNA, the CDR3 is TGTGCCAGCAGCTACCTAGCGGGGGGGATCACCGGGGAGCTGTTTTTT. Protein: CASSYLAGGITGELFF. This chain uses TRBV7-2 with TRBJ2-2; 12 nucleotides align to TRBD2. Trimming took 4 bases from V and 4 from J; bases not matched to a gene: 4. CDR3 length equals 16 residues. CDR1 SGHTA and CDR2 FQGNSA come from the germline V gene.

Ten or more counts support this clonotype. V gene TRBV7-8 combines with J gene TRBJ2-1; the D gene is possibly TRBD2 (5 bases). The CDR3 is 11 residues long. The V end was cut by 5 bases, the J end by 6 bases, with 5 bases between. Per germline, CDR1 SGHVS and CDR2 FQNEAQ. The CDR3 sequence: CASSRGNEQFF. CDR3 nucleotides: TGTGCCAGCAGCCGGGGCAATGAGCAGTTCTTC.

V gene TRBV4-3 combines with J gene TRBJ1-2; D may be TRBD1 (5 bases). Trimming pared 0 bases from V and 6 bases from J, leaving 17 bases between. Germline V lookup: CDR1 LGHNA, CDR2 YSLEER. The CDR3 spans 16 residues. CDR3 nucleotide sequence: TGCGCCAGCAGCCAAGAGTCCGGGGCGAGGGCCCATGGCTACACCTTC. It specifies CASSQESGARAHGYTF.

There are many counts of this clonotype. The chain uses TRBV6-4 and TRBJ2-3; no definite D call. There are 13 residues in the CDR3. Germline assignment: CDR1 MRHNA and CDR2 SNTAGT. V lost 3 bases, J lost 3 bases, and 7 bases lay in between. CDR3 protein: CASSESTTDTQYF. The CDR3, as DNA: TGTGCCAGCAGTGAGTCCACGACAGATACGCAGTATTTT.